Described below is a single T cell receptor (beta chain) sequence and its context. Its antigen is not known. TCRdb keeps only in-frame clones here, not all; method: immunoSEQ multiplex PCR. The profile shows more than 80,000 clones, roughly 88% of them singletons. Germline V CDR1 and CDR2: SNHLY, FYNNEI. The junction had 3 bases not matched to a gene; V was cut back by 6 bases and J by 4 bases. This CDR3 has 12 residues. This sample is part of a study of T cell responses to AZD1222 COVID-19 vaccine. Study results and limitations: Nearly half of spike-specific TCRs reportedly go after variant regions that carry no mutations. Following two doses of AZD1222, Spike-specific TCR breadth and depth rose.

The rearrangement joins TRBV2 to TRBJ2-7, with 7 positions matching TRBD1. Sequencing used peripheral blood, obtained 28 days after the second AZD1222 dose. This TCR derives from an adult who received the AZD1222 COVID-19 vaccine. The CDR3 protein is CASSQTGYEQYF. Written as DNA, the CDR3 is TGTGCCAGCAGCCAGACAGGGTACGAGCAGTACTTC.